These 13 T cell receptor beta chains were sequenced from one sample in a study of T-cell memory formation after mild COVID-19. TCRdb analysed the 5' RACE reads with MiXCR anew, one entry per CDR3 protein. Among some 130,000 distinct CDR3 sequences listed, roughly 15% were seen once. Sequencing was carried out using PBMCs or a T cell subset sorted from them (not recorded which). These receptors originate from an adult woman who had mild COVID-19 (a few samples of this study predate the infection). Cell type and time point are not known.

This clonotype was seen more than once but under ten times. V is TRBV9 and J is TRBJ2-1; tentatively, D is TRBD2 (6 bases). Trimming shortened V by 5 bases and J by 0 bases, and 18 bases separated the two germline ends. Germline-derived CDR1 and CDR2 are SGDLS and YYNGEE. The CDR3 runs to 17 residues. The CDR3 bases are TGTGCCAGCAGTAGACGTAGGGACGGGAGCTCCTACAATGAGCAGTTCTTC. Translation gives CASSRRRDGSSYNEQFF.

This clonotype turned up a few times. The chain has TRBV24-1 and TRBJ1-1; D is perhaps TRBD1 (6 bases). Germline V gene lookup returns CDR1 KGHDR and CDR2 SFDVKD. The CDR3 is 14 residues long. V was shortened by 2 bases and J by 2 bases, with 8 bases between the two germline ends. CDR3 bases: TGTGCCACCAGTGATTCGGACAGTAACACTGAAGCTTTCTTT. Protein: CATSDSDSNTEAFF.

The CDR3 coding sequence is TGTGCCAGCAGCTTAGGGCTGTGGGGTGATGACTACGAGCAGTACTTC. This encodes CASSLGLWGDDYEQYF. This chain joins TRBV7-8 and TRBJ2-7; unclear D gene. This CDR3 contains 16 residues. The V gene's germline CDR1 is SGHVS and CDR2 FQNEAQ. V lost 1 base and J 3 bases, leaving 16 bases between the germline ends.

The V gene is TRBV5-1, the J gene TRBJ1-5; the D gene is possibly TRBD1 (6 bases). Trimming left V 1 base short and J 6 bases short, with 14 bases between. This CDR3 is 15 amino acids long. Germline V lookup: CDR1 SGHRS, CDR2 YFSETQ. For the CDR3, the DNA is TGCGCCAGCAGCTTGATGGACAGTACTTCTCAGCCCCAGCATTTT. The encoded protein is CASSLMDSTSQPQHF.

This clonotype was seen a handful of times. Written as DNA, the CDR3 is TGTGCCAGCAGTTTAGTATCACAGGGGCCCACTGAAGCTTTCTTT. This gives the protein CASSLVSQGPTEAFF. The V and J genes are TRBV12-3 or TRBV12-4 and TRBJ1-1; 7 positions agree with TRBD1. The trim removed 1 base at V and 4 bases at J, leaving 6 bases unmatched. The CDR3 consists of 15 residues.

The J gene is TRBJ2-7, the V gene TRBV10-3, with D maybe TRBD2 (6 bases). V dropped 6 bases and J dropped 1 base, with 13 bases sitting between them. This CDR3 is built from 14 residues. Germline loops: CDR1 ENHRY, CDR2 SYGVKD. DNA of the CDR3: TGTGCCATCAGCCCCAGGGACTCATCCTACGAGCAGTACTTC. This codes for CAISPRDSSYEQYF.

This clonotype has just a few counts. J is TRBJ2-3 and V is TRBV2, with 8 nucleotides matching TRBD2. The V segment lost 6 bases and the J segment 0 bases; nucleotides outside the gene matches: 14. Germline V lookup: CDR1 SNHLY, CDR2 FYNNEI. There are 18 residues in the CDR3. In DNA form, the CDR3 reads TGTGCCAGCAGGAGCACATTAGCGGGGATCCCTAGCACAGATACGCAGTATTTT. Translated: CASRSTLAGIPSTDTQYF.

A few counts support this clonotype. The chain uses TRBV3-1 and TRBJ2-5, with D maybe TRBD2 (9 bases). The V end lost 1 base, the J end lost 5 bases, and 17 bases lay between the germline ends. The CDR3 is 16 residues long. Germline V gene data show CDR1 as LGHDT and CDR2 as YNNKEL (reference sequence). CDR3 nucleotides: TGTGCCAGCAGCCAAGCTAGCGGGGACAGGTGGGAGACCCAGTACTTC. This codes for CASSQASGDRWETQYF.

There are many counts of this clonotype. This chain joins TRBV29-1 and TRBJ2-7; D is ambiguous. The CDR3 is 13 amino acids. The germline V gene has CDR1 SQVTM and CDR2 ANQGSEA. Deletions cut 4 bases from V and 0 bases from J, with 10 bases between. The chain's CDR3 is CSVAQVVSYEQYF. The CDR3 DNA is TGCAGCGTTGCTCAGGTCGTCTCCTACGAGCAGTACTTC.

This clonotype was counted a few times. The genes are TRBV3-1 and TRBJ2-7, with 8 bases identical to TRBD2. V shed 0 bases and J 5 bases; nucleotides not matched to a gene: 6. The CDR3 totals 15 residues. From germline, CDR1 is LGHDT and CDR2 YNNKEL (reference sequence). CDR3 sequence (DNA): TGTGCCAGCAGCCAAGAAACAGCGGGAGTGCACGAGCAGTACTTC. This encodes CASSQETAGVHEQYF.

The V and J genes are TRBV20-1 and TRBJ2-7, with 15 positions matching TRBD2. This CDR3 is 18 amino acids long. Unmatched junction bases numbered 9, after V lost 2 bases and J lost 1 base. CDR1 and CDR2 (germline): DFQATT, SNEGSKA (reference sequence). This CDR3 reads CSARRAGLAGGYSYEQYF. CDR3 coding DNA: TGCAGTGCTAGAAGGGCGGGACTAGCGGGGGGCTATTCCTACGAGCAGTACTTC.

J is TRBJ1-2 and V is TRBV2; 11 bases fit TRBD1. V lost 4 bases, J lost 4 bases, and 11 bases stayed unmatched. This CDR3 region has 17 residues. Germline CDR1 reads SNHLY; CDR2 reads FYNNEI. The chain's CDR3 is CASSGFTGTGGSYGYTF. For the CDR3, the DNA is TGTGCCAGCAGTGGGTTTACCGGGACAGGGGGATCCTATGGCTACACCTTC.

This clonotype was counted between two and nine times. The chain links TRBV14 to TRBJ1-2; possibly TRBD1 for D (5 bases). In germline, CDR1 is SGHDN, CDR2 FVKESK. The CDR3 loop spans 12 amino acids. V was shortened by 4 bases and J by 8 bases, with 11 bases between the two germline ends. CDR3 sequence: CASSPGSRGYTF. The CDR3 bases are TGTGCCAGCAGCCCAGGGAGTAGGGGCTACACCTTC.